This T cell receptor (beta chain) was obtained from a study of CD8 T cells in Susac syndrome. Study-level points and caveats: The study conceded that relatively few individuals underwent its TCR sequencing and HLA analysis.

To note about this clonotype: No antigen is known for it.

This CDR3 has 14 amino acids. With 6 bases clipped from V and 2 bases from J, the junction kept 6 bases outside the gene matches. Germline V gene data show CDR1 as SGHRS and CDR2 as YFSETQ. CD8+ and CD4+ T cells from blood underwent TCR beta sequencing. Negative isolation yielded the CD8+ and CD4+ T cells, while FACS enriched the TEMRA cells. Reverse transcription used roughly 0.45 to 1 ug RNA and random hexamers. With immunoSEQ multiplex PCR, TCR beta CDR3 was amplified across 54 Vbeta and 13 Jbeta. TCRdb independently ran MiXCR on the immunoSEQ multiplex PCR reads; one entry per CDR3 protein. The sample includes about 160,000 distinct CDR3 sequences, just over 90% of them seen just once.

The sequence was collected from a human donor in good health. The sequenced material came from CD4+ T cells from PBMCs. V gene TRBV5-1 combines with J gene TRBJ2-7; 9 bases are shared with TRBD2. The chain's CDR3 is CASTTSGGPYEQYF. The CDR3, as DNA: TGCGCCAGCACGACTAGCGGAGGCCCCTACGAGCAGTACTTC.